Shown below are 4 T cell receptor beta chains from a single sample sequenced in a study of T cell responses to AZD1222 COVID-19 vaccine. Method: immunoSEQ multiplex PCR; TCRdb's copy keeps in-frame clones and lacks some. This table holds around 140,000 clones, around nine tenths found once. Source: peripheral blood, taken on day 0 of AZD1222 vaccination. The receptors shown here come from an adult in good health.

V and J are TRBV10-2 and TRBJ1-2, with 7 bases matching TRBD1. Germline V gives CDR1 WSHSY, CDR2 SAAADI. Trimming removed 0 bases from V and 4 bases from J; junction bases left unmatched: 11. The CDR3 has 17 amino acids. CDR3: CASSESGQRAWSYGYTF. In nucleotides, the CDR3 is TGCGCCAGCAGTGAGTCGGGACAGAGGGCCTGGAGCTATGGCTACACCTTC.

V and J are TRBV9 and TRBJ1-2; 9 bases are a match to TRBD1. Losses at the gene ends were 2 bases for V and 7 bases for J; bases not matched to a gene: 3. This CDR3 is built from 13 residues. The germline gives CDR1 SGDLS, CDR2 YYNGEE. The CDR3 DNA sequence: TGTGCCAGCAGCGTGGAGACAGGGGGTGGCTACACCTTC. Translated, it gives CASSVETGGGYTF. The variable domain in full, completed from reference TRBV9 and TRBJ1-2, reads DSGVTQTPKHLITATGQRVTLRCSPRSGDLSVYWYQQSLDQGLQFLIQYYNGEERAKGNILERFSAQQFPDLHSELNLSSLELGDSALYFCASSVETGGGYTFGSGTRLTVV.

The V and J genes are TRBV19 and TRBJ2-1, with D possibly matching TRBD2 (6 bases). The germline CDR1 and CDR2 sequences are LNHDA and SQIVND (reference sequence). This CDR3 has 13 residues. With 11 bases removed from V and 8 bases from J, the gap between germline ends came to 19 bases. The CDR3 loop is CAAGRPRVDEQFF. The CDR3 DNA reads as TGTGCCGCCGGGAGACCACGTGTCGATGAGCAGTTCTTC.

This sequence joins TRBV18 and TRBJ1-1; TRBD1 aligns across 7 bases. CDR1 and CDR2 from the germline V gene are KGHSH and LQKENI. Losses at the gene ends were 5 bases for V and 1 base for J; bases not matched to a gene: 10. The CDR3 contains 16 residues. In nucleotides, the CDR3 is TGTGCCAGCTCAGCCCTCAGGGGGTTAAGGAACACTGAAGCTTTCTTT. Protein: CASSALRGLRNTEAFF.